This T cell receptor beta chain was found in a study of blood T cell repertoires in COVID-19. On the study more broadly: The United States, Italy and Spain were the sources of the acute and convalescent COVID-19 samples.

Sequencing used immunoSEQ multiplex PCR; TCRdb keeps in-frame clones, though not all of them. The table shows about 110,000 clones, with 88% occurring only once. The CDR3 has 15 residues. Germline V gene lookup returns CDR1 SEHNR and CDR2 FQNEAQ (reference sequence). V was trimmed by 10 bases and J by 0 bases, leaving 13 bases between them. The material sequenced was peripheral blood. The chain combines TRBV7-9 with TRBJ2-6, with a weak D call TRBD2 (5 bases). The source is a woman between 45 and 60 years old with acute or convalescent COVID-19. CDR3 sequence: CATPMGSSGANVLTF. Here the CDR3 DNA reads TGTGCCACGCCTATGGGGAGCTCTGGGGCCAACGTCCTGACTTTC.